A single sample is the source of the 18 T cell receptor beta chains below, sequenced in a study of T cells in Graves' hyperthyroidism and ophthalmopathy. TCR beta CDR3 sequences were amplified from RNA transcripts. The study used the HTBI primer set for a first-round RT-PCR of the TCR CDR3. TCRdb re-derived calls from the multiplex PCR reads in MiXCR, one entry per CDR3 protein. Here the sample spans a few hundred thousand distinct CDR3 sequences, about 20% being singletons. Sequencing input: blood. The receptors stem from a young woman with Graves' hyperthyroidism.

This clonotype has ten or more counts. CDR3 protein: CAWSVSVVGQPQHF. The CDR3 DNA follows: TGTGCCTGGAGTGTATCCGTGGTGGGTCAGCCCCAGCATTTT. J is TRBJ1-5 and V is TRBV30; D not certain. The length of the CDR3 is 14 residues. Germline CDR1 GTSNPN, CDR2 SVGIG (reference sequence). Trimming pared 0 bases from V and 6 bases from J, leaving 12 bases between.

This clonotype occurred many times. The chain joins TRBV20-1 to TRBJ1-1, with D perhaps TRBD1 (6 bases). Trimming took 2 bases from V and 0 from J, leaving 10 bases between them. The CDR3 is 14 amino acids. CDR1 is DFQATT, CDR2 SNEGSKA, per germline (reference sequence). CDR3 DNA: TGCAGTGCTAGACGACAGGTGATGAACACTGAAGCTTTCTTT. Translating it yields CSARRQVMNTEAFF.

This clonotype was detected only a few times. The CDR3 carries no conserved terminal phenylalanine or tryptophan, so it likely arises from a read error. The chain is built from TRBV25-1 and TRBJ1-1; D is possibly TRBD1 (5 bases). Per the germline V gene, CDR1 is MGHDK and CDR2 is SYGVNS. The V end lost 4 bases, the J end lost 2 bases, and 17 bases lay between the germline ends. The CDR3 runs 16 residues. CDR3 DNA sequence: TGTGCCAGCAGTGGGGGGTGGCCAGGGCAAAACACTGAAGCTTTCTCT. Translating gives CASSGGWPGQNTEAFS.

This clonotype showed up many times. The V call is TRBV28, the J call TRBJ1-2; D not certain. CDR1 and CDR2 (germline): MDHEN, SYDVKM. The germline V and J ends were trimmed by 4 bases and 0 bases, with 9 bases remaining between them. CDR3 length equals 14 residues. The CDR3 loop is CASSSPTPNYGYTF. DNA of the CDR3: TGTGCCAGCAGTTCACCGACACCTAACTATGGCTACACCTTC.

This clonotype was picked up many times. Since a much larger clone is just one base distant, this may be a read error. The V gene is TRBV11-2, the J gene TRBJ1-2, with 7 bases fitting TRBD1. The germline V gene has CDR1 SGHAT and CDR2 FQNNGV. CDR3 length equals 13 residues. CDR3 bases: TGTGTCAGCAGCCCACAGGGGAACTATGGCTACACCTTC. Its translation is CVSSPQGNYGYTF.

This clonotype was found many times. The rearrangement links TRBV6-5 to TRBJ2-7; D uncertain. Germline lookup yields CDR1 MNHEY and CDR2 SVGAGI. The CDR3 spans 11 residues. V was cut by 4 bases and J by 6 bases, with 7 bases left in between. The CDR3 DNA is TGTGCCAGCAGTTGGGATAGCGAGCAGTACTTC. This translates into CASSWDSEQYF.

The sample holds many counts of this clonotype. The CDR3 reads CASSRGAGFGEKLFF. Written as DNA, the CDR3 is TGTGCCAGCAGCCGAGGGGCAGGGTTTGGGGAAAAACTGTTTTTT. The J gene is TRBJ1-4, the V gene TRBV27; maybe TRBD1 (5 bases). Trimming took off 6 bases at V and 8 bases at J, with 19 bases between the two ends. This CDR3 is 15 amino acids long. CDR1 and CDR2 from the germline V gene are MNHEY and SMNVEV (reference sequence).

This clonotype was detected ten times or more. The rearrangement links TRBV18 to TRBJ1-5; TRBD1 matches at 7 bases. V shed 5 bases, J shed 7 bases, and the junction held 8 bases outside the gene matches. The germline gives CDR1 KGHSH, CDR2 LQKENI. The CDR3 has 14 amino acids. CDR3 nucleotides: TGTGCCAGCTCATCAGACAGGGATGGGCAGCCCCAGCATTTT. This translates into CASSSDRDGQPQHF.

There are many counts of this clonotype. The chain couples TRBV2 to TRBJ1-2; D is undetermined. The germline CDR1 and CDR2 sequences are SNHLY and FYNNEI. V was trimmed by 0 bases and J by 8 bases, leaving 10 bases between them. CDR3 length: 13 amino acids. DNA of the CDR3: TGTGCCAGCAGTGAAGCGCAGAATCGCGGCTACACCTTC. It translates to CASSEAQNRGYTF.

This clonotype was detected ten times or more. Possible read error: a much larger clone is one base away. The chain carries TRBV2 and TRBJ1-1; a weak D match, TRBD1 (5 bases). CDR1 is SNHLY and CDR2 is FYNNEI in the germline V gene. Trimming pared 6 bases from V and 0 bases from J, leaving 8 bases between. The CDR3 length is 13 residues. The CDR3 nucleotides are TGTGCCAGCAGGGGCAGGGTGAACACTGAAGCTTTCTTT. Its protein is CASRGRVNTEAFF. Variable domain in full (rest from reference TRBV2 and TRBJ1-1): EPEVTQTPSHQVTQMGQEVILRCVPISNHLYFYWYRQILGQKVEFLVSFYNNEISEKSEIFDDQFSVERPDGSNFTLKIRSTKLEDSAMYFCASRGRVNTEAFFGQGTRLTVV.

This chain's CDR3 is CASSLDSSIYGYTF. The CDR3 DNA follows: TGCGCCAGCAGCTTAGATTCGTCTATTTATGGCTACACCTTC. The chain couples TRBV5-1 to TRBJ1-2; D remains ambiguous. Looked up from germline, CDR1 is SGHRS and CDR2 is YFSETQ. The CDR3 is made up of 14 amino acids. Trimming removed 2 bases at V and 5 bases at J, with 13 bases between.

This clonotype was detected many times. The chain joins TRBV2 to TRBJ2-2; 7 bases match TRBD1. V was pared by 1 base and J by 5 bases, with 4 bases of the junction left unmatched. From germline, CDR1 is SNHLY and CDR2 FYNNEI. The CDR3 has 15 amino acids. For the CDR3, the DNA is TGTGCCAGCAGTGAAGATCGGACAGGTACCGGGGAGCTGTTTTTT. Its protein is CASSEDRTGTGELFF. The full variable domain, in which reference TRBV2 and TRBJ2-2 provide the parts outside the CDR3, is EPEVTQTPSHQVTQMGQEVILRCVPISNHLYFYWYRQILGQKVEFLVSFYNNEISEKSEIFDDQFSVERPDGSNFTLKIRSTKLEDSAMYFCASSEDRTGTGELFFGEGSRLTVL.

The V and J genes are TRBV12-3 or TRBV12-4 and TRBJ1-1; a possible D gene is TRBD1 (5 bases). V was trimmed by 9 bases and J by 3 bases, leaving 11 bases between them. The CDR3 contains 12 residues. CDR3 nucleotides: TGTGCCAGTACCGCAGGGTACACTGAAGCTTTCTTT. This codes for CASTAGYTEAFF.

This clonotype is termed medium-sized. The chain recombines TRBV13 with TRBJ2-5; TRBD1 matches 9 bases. V shed 5 bases and J 2 bases; nucleotides not matched to a gene: 27. This CDR3 spans 22 amino acids. The germline V gene encodes CDR1 PRHDT and CDR2 FYEKMQ (reference sequence). This CDR3 is CASSLRALRDRAARGEQETQYF. The CDR3 bases are TGTGCCAGCAGCCTCCGTGCCCTCCGGGACAGGGCCGCCAGGGGGGAACAAGAGACCCAGTACTTC.

Many counts were recorded for this clonotype. This chain links TRBV6-1 with TRBJ1-5, with unresolved D. V lost 3 bases and J lost 10, with 10 bases in between. CDR3 length: 12 residues. The germline V gene has CDR1 MNHNS and CDR2 SASEGT. The CDR3 here is CASSDLTDPQHF. The CDR3, as DNA: TGTGCCAGCAGTGACCTAACCGACCCCCAGCATTTT.

This clonotype has ten or more counts. The V and J genes are TRBV20-1 and TRBJ1-1; 8 bases are shared with TRBD1. Trimming removed 6 bases from V and 1 base from J; junction bases left unmatched: 7. CDR1 and CDR2 from the germline V gene are DFQATT and SNEGSKA (reference sequence). The CDR3 has 14 residues. Here the CDR3 reads CSALGTGGNTEAFF. The CDR3 nucleotides are TGCAGTGCGTTGGGGACAGGAGGGAACACTGAAGCTTTCTTT.

This clonotype was counted ten times or more. V is TRBV27 and J is TRBJ1-2; 8 bases align to TRBD1. CDR3 length: 15 residues. The ends lost 5 bases at V and 2 bases at J; junction bases unmatched: 7. Per the germline V gene, CDR1 is MNHEY and CDR2 is SMNVEV (reference sequence). The CDR3 sequence is CASSDYYRGNYGYTF. CDR3 coding DNA: TGTGCCAGCAGTGATTATTACAGGGGGAACTATGGCTACACCTTC.

This clonotype was seen many times. The chain employs TRBV10-3 and TRBJ1-2, with D hard to call. Germline loops: CDR1 ENHRY, CDR2 SYGVKD. Trimming pared 6 bases from V and 4 bases from J, leaving 15 bases between. The CDR3 extends over 14 amino acids. The CDR3 DNA follows: TGTGCCATCAGCCCCCAGGAGATTTTCTATGGCTACACCTTC. This translates into CAISPQEIFYGYTF.